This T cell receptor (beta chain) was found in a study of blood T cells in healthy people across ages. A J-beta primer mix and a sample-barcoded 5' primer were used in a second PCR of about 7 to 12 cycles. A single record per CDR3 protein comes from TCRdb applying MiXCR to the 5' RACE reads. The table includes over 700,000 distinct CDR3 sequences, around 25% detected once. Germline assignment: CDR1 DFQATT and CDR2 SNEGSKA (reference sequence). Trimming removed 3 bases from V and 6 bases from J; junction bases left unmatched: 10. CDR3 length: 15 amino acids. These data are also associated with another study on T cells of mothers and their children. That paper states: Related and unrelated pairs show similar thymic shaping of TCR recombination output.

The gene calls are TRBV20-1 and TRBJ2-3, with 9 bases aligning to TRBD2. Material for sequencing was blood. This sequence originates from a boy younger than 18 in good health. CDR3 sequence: CSARNSGGGLDTQYF. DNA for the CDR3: TGCAGTGCTAGGAATAGCGGGGGTGGGTTGGATACGCAGTATTTT.